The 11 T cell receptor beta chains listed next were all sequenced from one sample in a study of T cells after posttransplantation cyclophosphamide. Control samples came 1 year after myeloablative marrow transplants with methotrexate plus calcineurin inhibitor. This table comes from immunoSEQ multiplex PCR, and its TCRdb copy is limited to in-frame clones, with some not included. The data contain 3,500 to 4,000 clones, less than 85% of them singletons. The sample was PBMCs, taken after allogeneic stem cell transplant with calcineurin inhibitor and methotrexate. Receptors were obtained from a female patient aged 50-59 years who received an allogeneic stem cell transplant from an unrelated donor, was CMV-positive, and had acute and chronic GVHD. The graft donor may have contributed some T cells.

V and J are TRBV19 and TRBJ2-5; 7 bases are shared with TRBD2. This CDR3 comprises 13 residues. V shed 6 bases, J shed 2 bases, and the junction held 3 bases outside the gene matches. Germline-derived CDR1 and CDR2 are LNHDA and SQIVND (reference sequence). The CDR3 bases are TGTGCCAGTAGCCCGGGACTACAAGAGACCCAGTACTTC. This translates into CASSPGLQETQYF.

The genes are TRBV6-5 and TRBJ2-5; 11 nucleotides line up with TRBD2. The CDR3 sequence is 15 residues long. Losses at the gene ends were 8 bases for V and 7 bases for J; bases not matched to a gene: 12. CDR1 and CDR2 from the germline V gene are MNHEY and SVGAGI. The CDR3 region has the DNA TGTGCCAGCTATACTAGCGGGGGCCTTCCGGCGACCCAGTACTTC. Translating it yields CASYTSGGLPATQYF.

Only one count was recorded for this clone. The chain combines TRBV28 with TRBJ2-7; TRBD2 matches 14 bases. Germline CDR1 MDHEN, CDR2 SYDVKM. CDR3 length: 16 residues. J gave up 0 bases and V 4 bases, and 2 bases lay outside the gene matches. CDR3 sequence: CASSYGTSGSSYEQYF. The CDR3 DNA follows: TGTGCCAGCAGTTACGGGACTAGCGGGAGCTCCTACGAGCAGTACTTC.

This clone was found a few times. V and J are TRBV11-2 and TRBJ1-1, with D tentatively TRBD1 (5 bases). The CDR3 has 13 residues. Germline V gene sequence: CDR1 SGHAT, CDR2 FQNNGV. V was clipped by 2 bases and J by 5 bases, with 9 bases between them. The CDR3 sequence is CASSLSGGTEAFF. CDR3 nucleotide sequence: TGTGCCAGCAGCTTAAGCGGGGGTACTGAAGCTTTCTTT.

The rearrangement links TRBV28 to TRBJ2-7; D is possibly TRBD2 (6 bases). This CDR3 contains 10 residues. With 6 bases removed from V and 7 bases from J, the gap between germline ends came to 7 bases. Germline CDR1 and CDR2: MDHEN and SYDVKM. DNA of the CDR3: TGTGCCAGCAGGGGGGGAGAGCAGTACTTC. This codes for CASRGGEQYF.

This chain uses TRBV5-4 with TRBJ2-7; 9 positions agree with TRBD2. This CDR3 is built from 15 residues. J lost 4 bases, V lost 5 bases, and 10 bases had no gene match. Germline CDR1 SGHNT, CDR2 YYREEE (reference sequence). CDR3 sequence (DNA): TGTGCCAGCAGTAGCGGGGGTCCGTATCCTTACGAGCAGTACTTC. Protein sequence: CASSSGGPYPYEQYF.

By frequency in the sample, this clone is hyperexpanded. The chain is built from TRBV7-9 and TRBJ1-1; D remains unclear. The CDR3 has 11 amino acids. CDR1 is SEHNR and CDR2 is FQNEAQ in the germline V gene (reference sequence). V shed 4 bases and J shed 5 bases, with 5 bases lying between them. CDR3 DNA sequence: TGTGCCAGCAGCTACAGTACTGAAGCTTTCTTT. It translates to CASSYSTEAFF.

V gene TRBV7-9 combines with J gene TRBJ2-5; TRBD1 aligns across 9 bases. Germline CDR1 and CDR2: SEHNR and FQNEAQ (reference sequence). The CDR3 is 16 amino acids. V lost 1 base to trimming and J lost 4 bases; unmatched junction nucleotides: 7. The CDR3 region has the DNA TGTGCCAGCAGCTTAGGGACAGGGGACATGGGAGAGACCCAGTACTTC. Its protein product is CASSLGTGDMGETQYF.

The CDR3 bases are TGTGCCAGCAGCCAAGCGAGTCAGGGGGCGCAGCCCCAGCATTTT. Its protein product is CASSQASQGAQPQHF. This chain uses TRBV4-2 with TRBJ1-5, with TRBD1 matching over 8 bases. The CDR3 is made up of 15 amino acids. V dropped 1 base and J dropped 7; count of bases not matched to a gene: 6. Germline-derived CDR1 and CDR2 are LGHNA and YNFKEQ.

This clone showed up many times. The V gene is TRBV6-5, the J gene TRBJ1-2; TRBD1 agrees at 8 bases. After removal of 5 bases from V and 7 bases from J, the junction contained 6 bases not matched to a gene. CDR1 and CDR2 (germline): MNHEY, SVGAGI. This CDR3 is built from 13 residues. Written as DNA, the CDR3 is TGTGCCAGCAGTCATCAGGGGGCAAGTGGCTACACCTTC. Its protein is CASSHQGASGYTF.

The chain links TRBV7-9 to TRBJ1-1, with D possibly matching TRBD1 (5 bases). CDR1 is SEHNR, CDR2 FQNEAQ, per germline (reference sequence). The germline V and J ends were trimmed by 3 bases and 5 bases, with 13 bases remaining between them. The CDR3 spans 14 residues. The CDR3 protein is CASSLGRLRTEAFF. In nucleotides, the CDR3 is TGTGCCAGCAGCTTGGGGCGGCTTAGGACTGAAGCTTTCTTT.